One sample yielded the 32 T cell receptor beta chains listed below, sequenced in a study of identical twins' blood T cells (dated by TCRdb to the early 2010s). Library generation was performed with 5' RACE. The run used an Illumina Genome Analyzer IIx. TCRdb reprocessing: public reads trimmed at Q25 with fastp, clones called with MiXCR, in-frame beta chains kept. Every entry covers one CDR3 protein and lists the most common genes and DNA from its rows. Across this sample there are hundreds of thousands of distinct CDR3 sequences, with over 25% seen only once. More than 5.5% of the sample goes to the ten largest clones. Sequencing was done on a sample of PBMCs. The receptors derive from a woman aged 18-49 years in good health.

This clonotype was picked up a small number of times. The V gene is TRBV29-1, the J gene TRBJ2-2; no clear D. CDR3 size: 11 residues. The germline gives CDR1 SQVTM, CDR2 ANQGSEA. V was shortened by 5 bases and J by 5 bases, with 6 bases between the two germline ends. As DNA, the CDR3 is TGCAGCGTTTCAAAGACCGGGGAGCTGTTTTTT. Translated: CSVSKTGELFF.

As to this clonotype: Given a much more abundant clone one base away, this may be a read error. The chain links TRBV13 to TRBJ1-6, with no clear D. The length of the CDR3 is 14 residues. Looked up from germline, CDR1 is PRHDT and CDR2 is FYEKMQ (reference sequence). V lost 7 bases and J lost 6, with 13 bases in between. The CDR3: CASIPLTVNSPLHF. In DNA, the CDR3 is TGTGCCAGCATCCCGTTGACGGTTAATTCACCCCTCCACTTT.

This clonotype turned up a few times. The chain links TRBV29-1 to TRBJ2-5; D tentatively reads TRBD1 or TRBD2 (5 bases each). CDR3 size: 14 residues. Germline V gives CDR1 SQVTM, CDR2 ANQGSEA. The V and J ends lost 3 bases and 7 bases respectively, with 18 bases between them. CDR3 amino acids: CSVDPGGIGGTQYF. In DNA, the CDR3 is TGCAGCGTTGACCCTGGGGGAATTGGAGGGACCCAGTACTTC.

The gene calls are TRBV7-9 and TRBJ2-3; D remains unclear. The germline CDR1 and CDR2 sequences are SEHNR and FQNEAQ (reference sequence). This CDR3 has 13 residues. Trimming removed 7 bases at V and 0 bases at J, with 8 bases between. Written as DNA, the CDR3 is TGTGCCAGCAACCGGGTTAGCACAGATACGCAGTATTTT. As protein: CASNRVSTDTQYF.

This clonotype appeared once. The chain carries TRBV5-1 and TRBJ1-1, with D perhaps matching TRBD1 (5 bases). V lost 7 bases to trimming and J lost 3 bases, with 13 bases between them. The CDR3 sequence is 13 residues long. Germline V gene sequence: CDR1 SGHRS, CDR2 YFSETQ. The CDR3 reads CASRSGGDTEAFF. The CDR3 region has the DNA TGCGCCAGCCGAAGCGGGGGGGACACTGAAGCTTTCTTT.

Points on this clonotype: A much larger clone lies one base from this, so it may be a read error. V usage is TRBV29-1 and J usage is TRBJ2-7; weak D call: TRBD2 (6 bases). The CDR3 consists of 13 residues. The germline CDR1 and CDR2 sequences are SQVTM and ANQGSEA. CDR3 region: CSFDSQGGYEQYF. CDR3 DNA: TGCAGCTTTGATAGTCAGGGAGGTTACGAGCAGTACTTC.

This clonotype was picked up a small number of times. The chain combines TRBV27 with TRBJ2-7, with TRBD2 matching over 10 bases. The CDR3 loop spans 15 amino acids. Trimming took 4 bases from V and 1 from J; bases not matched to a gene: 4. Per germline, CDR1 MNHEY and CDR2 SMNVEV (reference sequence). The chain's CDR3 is CASSSRTSGSYEQYF. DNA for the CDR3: TGTGCCAGCAGTTCTAGGACTAGCGGTTCCTACGAGCAGTACTTC.

This CDR3 reads CASSRDTTVGEKLFF. The CDR3 DNA follows: TGCGCCAGCAGCCGTGACACAACGGTGGGGGAAAAACTGTTTTTT. The chain carries TRBV5-1 and TRBJ1-4, with D hard to call. The CDR3 has 15 amino acids. Trimming took off 4 bases at V and 8 bases at J, with 18 bases between the two ends. Per germline, CDR1 SGHRS and CDR2 YFSETQ.

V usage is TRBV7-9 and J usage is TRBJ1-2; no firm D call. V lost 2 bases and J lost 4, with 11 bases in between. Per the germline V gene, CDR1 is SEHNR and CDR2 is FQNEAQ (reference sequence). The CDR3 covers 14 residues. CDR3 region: CASSLNSFLYGYTF. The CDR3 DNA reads TGTGCCAGCAGCTTAAACAGCTTTCTCTATGGCTACACCTTC.

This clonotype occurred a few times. CDR3 in DNA: TGTGCCAGCAGCAGACAGGGTTCTGGCAATCAGCCCCAGCATTTT. This sequence encodes CASSRQGSGNQPQHF. The chain links TRBV5-6 to TRBJ1-5, with 7 bases identical to TRBD1. Germline CDR1 and CDR2: SGHDT and YYEEEE. This CDR3 is built from 15 residues. With 4 bases clipped from V and 2 bases from J, the junction kept 6 bases outside the gene matches.

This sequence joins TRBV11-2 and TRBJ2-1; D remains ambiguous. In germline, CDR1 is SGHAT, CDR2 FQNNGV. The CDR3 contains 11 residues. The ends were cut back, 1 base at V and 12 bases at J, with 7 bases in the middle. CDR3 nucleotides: TGTGCCAGCAGCTTAGGTGATTTGCAGTTCTTC. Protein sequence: CASSLGDLQFF.

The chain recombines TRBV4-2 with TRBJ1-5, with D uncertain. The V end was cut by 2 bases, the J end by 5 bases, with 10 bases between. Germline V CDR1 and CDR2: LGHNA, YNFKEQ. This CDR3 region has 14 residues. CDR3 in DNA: TGTGCCAGCAGCCAAAGTTCTACGTATCAGCCCCAGCATTTT. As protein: CASSQSSTYQPQHF.

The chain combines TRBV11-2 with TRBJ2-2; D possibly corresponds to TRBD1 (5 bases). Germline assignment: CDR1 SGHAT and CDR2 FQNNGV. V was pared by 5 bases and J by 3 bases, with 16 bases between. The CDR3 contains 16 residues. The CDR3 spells CASSPRTWGDTGELFF. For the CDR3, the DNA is TGTGCCAGCAGCCCACGGACGTGGGGCGACACCGGGGAGCTGTTTTTT.

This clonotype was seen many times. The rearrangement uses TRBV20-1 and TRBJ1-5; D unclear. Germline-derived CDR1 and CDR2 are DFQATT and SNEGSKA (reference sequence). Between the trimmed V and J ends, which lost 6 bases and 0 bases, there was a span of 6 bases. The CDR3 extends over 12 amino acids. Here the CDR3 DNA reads TGCAGTGCCGCCGATAGCAATCAGCCCCAGCATTTT. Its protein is CSAADSNQPQHF.

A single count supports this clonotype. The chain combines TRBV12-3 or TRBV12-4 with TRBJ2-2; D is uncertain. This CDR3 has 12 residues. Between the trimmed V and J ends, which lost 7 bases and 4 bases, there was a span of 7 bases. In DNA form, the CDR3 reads TGTGCCAGCATTGGACGCACCGGGGAGCTGTTTTTT. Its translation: CASIGRTGELFF.

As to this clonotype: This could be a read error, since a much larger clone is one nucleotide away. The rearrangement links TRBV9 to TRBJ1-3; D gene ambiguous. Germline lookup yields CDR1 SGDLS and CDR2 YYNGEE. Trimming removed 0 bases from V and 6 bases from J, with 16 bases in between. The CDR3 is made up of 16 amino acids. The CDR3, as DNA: TGTGCCAGCAGCGTAGTCAAAGGTGGAAGAGCAAACACCATATATTTT. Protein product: CASSVVKGGRANTIYF.

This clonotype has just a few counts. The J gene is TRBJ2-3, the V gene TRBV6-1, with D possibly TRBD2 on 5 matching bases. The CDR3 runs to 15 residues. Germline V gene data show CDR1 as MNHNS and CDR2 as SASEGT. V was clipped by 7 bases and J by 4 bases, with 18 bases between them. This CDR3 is CASNPGSHGADTQYF. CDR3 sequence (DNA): TGTGCCAGCAACCCGGGTAGCCACGGGGCAGATACGCAGTATTTT.

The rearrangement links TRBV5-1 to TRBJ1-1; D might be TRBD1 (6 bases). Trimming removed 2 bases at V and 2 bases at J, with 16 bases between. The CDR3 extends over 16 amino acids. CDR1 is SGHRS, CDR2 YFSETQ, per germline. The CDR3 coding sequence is TGCGCCAGCAGCTTTGGGGGCGCAGACCGAAACACTGAAGCTTTCTTT. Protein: CASSFGGADRNTEAFF.

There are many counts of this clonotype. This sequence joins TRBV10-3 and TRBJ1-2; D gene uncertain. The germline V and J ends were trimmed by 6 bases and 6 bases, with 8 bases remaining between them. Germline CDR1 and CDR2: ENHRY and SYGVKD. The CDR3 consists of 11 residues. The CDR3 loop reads CAIRQPNGYTF. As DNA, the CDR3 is TGTGCCATCAGACAGCCTAATGGCTACACCTTC.

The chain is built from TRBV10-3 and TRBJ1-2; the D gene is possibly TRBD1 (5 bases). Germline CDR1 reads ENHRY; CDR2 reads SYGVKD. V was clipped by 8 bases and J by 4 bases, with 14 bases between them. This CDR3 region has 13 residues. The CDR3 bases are TGTGCCATCGGGGACCATAAAGGCTATGGCTACACCTTC. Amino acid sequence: CAIGDHKGYGYTF.

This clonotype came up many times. The CDR3 sequence: CASSERDSNYGYTF. CDR3 sequence (DNA): TGTGCCAGCAGTGAAAGGGACAGCAACTATGGCTACACCTTC. This chain joins TRBV2 and TRBJ1-2, with 7 nucleotides matching TRBD1. Germline lookup yields CDR1 SNHLY and CDR2 FYNNEI. V lost 2 bases, J lost 2 bases, and 2 bases stayed unmatched. The CDR3 extends over 14 amino acids.

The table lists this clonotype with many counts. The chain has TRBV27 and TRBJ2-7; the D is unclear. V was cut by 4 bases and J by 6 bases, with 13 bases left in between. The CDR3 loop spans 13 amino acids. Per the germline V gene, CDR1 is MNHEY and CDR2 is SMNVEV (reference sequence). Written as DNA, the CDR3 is TGTGCCAGCAGTTGGGAAAGTAACGGCGAGCAGTACTTC. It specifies CASSWESNGEQYF.

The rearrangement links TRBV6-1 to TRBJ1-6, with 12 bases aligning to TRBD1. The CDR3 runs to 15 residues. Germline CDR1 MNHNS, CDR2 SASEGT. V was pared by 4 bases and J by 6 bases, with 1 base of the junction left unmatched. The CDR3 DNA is TGTGCCAGCAGTGGGGGACAGGGGGCTAATTCACCCCTCCACTTT. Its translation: CASSGGQGANSPLHF.

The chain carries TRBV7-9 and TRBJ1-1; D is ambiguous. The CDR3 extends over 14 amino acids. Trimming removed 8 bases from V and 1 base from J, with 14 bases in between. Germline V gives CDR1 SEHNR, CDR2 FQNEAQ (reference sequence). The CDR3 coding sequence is TGTGCCAGCCAGCCCCCAGGCTGGAACACTGAAGCTTTCTTT. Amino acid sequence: CASQPPGWNTEAFF.

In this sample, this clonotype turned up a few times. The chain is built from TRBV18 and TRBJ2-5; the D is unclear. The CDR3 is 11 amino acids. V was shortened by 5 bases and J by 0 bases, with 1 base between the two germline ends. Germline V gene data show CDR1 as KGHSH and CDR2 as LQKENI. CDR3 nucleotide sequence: TGTGCCAGCTCAAACCAAGAGACCCAGTACTTC. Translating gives CASSNQETQYF.

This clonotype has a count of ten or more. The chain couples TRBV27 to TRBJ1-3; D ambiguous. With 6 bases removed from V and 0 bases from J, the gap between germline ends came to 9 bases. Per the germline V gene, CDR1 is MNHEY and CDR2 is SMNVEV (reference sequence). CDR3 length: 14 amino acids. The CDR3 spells CASSPLGSGNTIYF. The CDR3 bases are TGTGCCAGCAGCCCCTTGGGCTCTGGAAACACCATATATTTT.

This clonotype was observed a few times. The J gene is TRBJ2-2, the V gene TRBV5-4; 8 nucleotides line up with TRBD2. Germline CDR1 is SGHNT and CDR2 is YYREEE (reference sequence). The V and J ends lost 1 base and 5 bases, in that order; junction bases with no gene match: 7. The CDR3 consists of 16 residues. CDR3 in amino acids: CASSLSSGGRTGELFF. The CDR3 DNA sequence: TGTGCCAGCAGCTTGTCGTCGGGAGGGAGAACCGGGGAGCTGTTTTTT.

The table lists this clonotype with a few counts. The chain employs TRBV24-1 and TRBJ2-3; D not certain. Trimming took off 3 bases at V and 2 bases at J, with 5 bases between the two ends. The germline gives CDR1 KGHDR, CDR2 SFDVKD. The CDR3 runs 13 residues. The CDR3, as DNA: TGTGCCACCAGTGATCAGGCCACAGATACGCAGTATTTT. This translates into CATSDQATDTQYF.

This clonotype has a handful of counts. The CDR3 bases are TGTGCCAGCCACTTGGGCAGACCGAACACTGAAGCTTTCTTT. This sequence encodes CASHLGRPNTEAFF. J is TRBJ1-1 and V is TRBV5-6, with unresolved D. Germline V gene data show CDR1 as SGHDT and CDR2 as YYEEEE. Between the trimmed V and J ends, which lost 7 bases and 1 base, there was a span of 14 bases. The CDR3 consists of 14 residues.

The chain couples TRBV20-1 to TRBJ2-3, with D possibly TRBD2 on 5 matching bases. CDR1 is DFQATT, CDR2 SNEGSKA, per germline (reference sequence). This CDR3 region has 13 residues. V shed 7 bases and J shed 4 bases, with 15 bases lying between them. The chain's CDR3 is CSVKGGWADTQYF. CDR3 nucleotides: TGCAGTGTTAAAGGAGGCTGGGCAGATACGCAGTATTTT.

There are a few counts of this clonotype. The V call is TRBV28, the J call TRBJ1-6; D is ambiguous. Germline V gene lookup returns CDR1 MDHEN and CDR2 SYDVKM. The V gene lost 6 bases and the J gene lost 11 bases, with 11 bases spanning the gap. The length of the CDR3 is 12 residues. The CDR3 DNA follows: TGTGCCAGCAGCCGCGGGAGGCCACCCCTCCACTTT. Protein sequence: CASSRGRPPLHF.

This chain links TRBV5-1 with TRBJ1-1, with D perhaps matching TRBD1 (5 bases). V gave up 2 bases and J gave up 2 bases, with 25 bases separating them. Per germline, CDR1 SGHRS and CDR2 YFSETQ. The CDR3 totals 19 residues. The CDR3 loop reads CASSLLRGPGTNFNTEAFF. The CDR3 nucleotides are TGCGCCAGCAGCTTACTAAGGGGCCCTGGGACCAACTTTAACACTGAAGCTTTCTTT.